The clone carrying this T cell receptor beta chain was recorded at least ten times. This sample stems from a study of metastatic and nonmetastatic thyroid tumors. About the study: Across peripheral blood and tumor or nodule tissue samples taken from malignant and benign thyroid patients, the repertoires were compared with one another.

CDR3 length: 13 amino acids. The germline V gene has CDR1 SGHRS and CDR2 YFSETQ. V lost 0 bases to trimming and J lost 8 bases, with 9 bases between them. Thyroid surgery was preceded by no treatment in any patient. TCRdb re-called clones via MiXCR from the PCR reads. The sample shows tens of thousands of clones, about an eighth of them seen only once. The clonotype was recovered from a female donor with papillary thyroid cancer or a benign thyroid nodule (not recorded which). Some clones in this sample may be carry-over from other donors' samples. The sample taken for sequencing was blood. The V gene is TRBV5-1, the J gene TRBJ1-5, with D perhaps matching TRBD1 (5 bases). The CDR3 protein is CASSLEGMEPQHF. CDR3 in DNA: TGCGCCAGCAGCTTGGAGGGGATGGAGCCCCAGCATTTT.